This TCR beta chain is from a study of CD8+CD57+ T cells in acquired aplastic anemia. Whole-study context: Healthy donors yielded 9 million to 14 million CD4+ cell reads on average.

TCR beta VDJ and CDR3 were profiled, and genomic DNA was the template. TCRdb itself ran the reads through MiXCR, one entry per CDR3 protein. The data contain roughly 80,000 distinct CDR3 sequences, about 45% of them singletons. Study results and limitations: Patients had around 30 CD8+ CDR3 sequences in common with controls (the shared set).

This clonotype was recorded a few times. The antigen is unknown. The germline V gene encodes CDR1 MGHDK and CDR2 SYGVNS. The CDR3 length is 15 residues. V was clipped by 7 bases and J by 0 bases, with 13 bases between them. The receptor's source is a human donor in good health, serving as a control. Sequencing was carried out using sorted CD4+, CD8+, or CD8+CD57+ T cells (not recorded which) from PBMCs. This chain links TRBV25-1 with TRBJ1-5; unclear D gene. CDR3 sequence (DNA): TGTGCCAGCATCCGGGGAGGATATAGCAATCAGCCCCAGCATTTT. Translated, it gives CASIRGGYSNQPQHF.